Following are 22 T cell receptor beta chains from one sample sequenced in a study of T cells in Graves' hyperthyroidism and ophthalmopathy. What was amplified from RNA transcripts were TCR beta CDR3 regions. Initially, a first-round RT-PCR of the TCR CDR3 employed the HTBI primer set. MiXCR was run by TCRdb on the multiplex PCR reads, yielding one entry per CDR3 protein. The data show nearly 600,000 distinct CDR3 sequences, over 12% seen once. Sequenced input: blood. These TCRs come from a woman aged 18-29 years with Graves' ophthalmopathy.

There are many counts of this clonotype. The chain employs TRBV29-1 and TRBJ1-3, with no clear D. Germline assignment: CDR1 SQVTM and CDR2 ANQGSEA. CDR3 length equals 14 residues. The ends were cut back, 6 bases at V and 0 bases at J, with 12 bases in the middle. CDR3 residues: CSVKPGSSGNTIYF. As DNA, the CDR3 is TGCAGCGTAAAGCCAGGAAGCTCTGGAAACACCATATATTTT.

This clonotype showed up many times. The chain links TRBV6-5 to TRBJ2-2; no clear D. V was shortened by 0 bases and J by 2 bases, with 4 bases between the two germline ends. This CDR3 region has 14 residues. The germline CDR1 and CDR2 sequences are MNHEY and SVGAGI. As DNA, the CDR3 is TGTGCCAGCAGTTACTCCAGCAACACCGGGGAGCTGTTTTTT. This translates into CASSYSSNTGELFF.

In its sample, this clonotype was seen many times. The chain uses TRBV12-3 or TRBV12-4 and TRBJ1-2; D perhaps matches TRBD1 (6 bases). The CDR3 has 13 residues. The V gene lost 5 bases and the J gene lost 6 bases, with 13 bases spanning the gap. The DNA for the CDR3 is TGTGCCAGCAGTCAACAGACAGGTGATGGCTACACCTTC. Its protein is CASSQQTGDGYTF.

This clonotype has at least ten counts. The gene calls are TRBV20-1 and TRBJ2-7, with D possibly being TRBD2 (6 bases). The length of the CDR3 is 14 residues. In germline, CDR1 is DFQATT, CDR2 SNEGSKA (reference sequence). V lost 0 bases and J 6 bases, leaving 15 bases between the germline ends. The CDR3: CSARDLGGWFEQYF. For the CDR3, the DNA is TGCAGTGCTAGAGATCTGGGGGGTTGGTTCGAGCAGTACTTC.

This clonotype occurred many times. This sequence joins TRBV28 and TRBJ2-5; 12 bases agree with TRBD2. The germline CDR1 and CDR2 sequences are MDHEN and SYDVKM. CDR3 size: 15 residues. The V and J ends lost 8 bases and 5 bases, in that order; junction bases with no gene match: 9. The CDR3 region has the DNA TGTGCCAGCGGCCTAGCGGGAGGGCCGTTGGAGACCCAGTACTTC. Its translation is CASGLAGGPLETQYF. Based on the CDR3 plus reference TRBV28 and TRBJ2-5, the full variable domain is DVKVTQSSRYLVKRTGEKVFLECVQDMDHENMFWYRQDPGLGLRLIYFSYDVKMKEKGDIPEGYSVSREKKERFSLILESASTNQTSMYLCASGLAGGPLETQYFGPGTRLLVL.

This clonotype was detected a few times. The V gene is TRBV29-1, the J gene TRBJ2-5; D remains ambiguous. V was shortened by 4 bases and J by 5 bases, with 11 bases between the two germline ends. Looked up from germline, CDR1 is SQVTM and CDR2 is ANQGSEA. This CDR3 is 12 amino acids long. CDR3 in amino acids: CSVAGLEETQYF. CDR3 nucleotides: TGCAGCGTTGCTGGGCTAGAGGAGACCCAGTACTTC.

This clonotype was observed at least ten times. The J gene is TRBJ2-7, the V gene TRBV27; the D gene is possibly TRBD2 (6 bases). Germline V CDR1 and CDR2: MNHEY, SMNVEV (reference sequence). The CDR3 contains 16 residues. Trimming took 5 bases from V and 3 from J, leaving 20 bases between them. CDR3 amino acids: CASSPRPGEGRYEQYF. The DNA of the CDR3 is TGTGCCAGCAGTCCCCGCCCGGGAGAAGGTCGCTACGAGCAGTACTTC.

The V and J genes are TRBV6-2 or TRBV6-3 and TRBJ1-3, with TRBD1 as a possible D gene (5 bases). The CDR3 sequence is 16 residues long. CDR1 and CDR2 (germline): MNHEY, SVGEGT. With 7 bases removed from V and 0 bases from J, the gap between germline ends came to 16 bases. DNA for the CDR3: TGTGCCAGCACTACGGGGCCCGGTAGCTCTGGAAACACCATATATTTT. This translates into CASTTGPGSSGNTIYF.

This chain links TRBV6-2 or TRBV6-3 with TRBJ2-6; D perhaps matches TRBD2 (5 bases). V was pared by 5 bases and J by 2 bases, with 10 bases between. The CDR3 runs to 15 residues. CDR1 MNHEY and CDR2 SVGEGT come from the germline V gene. This CDR3 is CASSLQEAGANVLTF. The DNA of the CDR3 is TGTGCCAGCAGTCTGCAGGAGGCTGGGGCCAACGTCCTGACTTTC.

This clonotype was observed at least ten times. The V gene is TRBV28, the J gene TRBJ1-4; a possible D gene is TRBD1 (6 bases). Looked up from germline, CDR1 is MDHEN and CDR2 is SYDVKM. The CDR3 length is 16 residues. Trimming shortened V by 5 bases and J by 0 bases, and 13 bases separated the two germline ends. The CDR3 here is CASSPLTGSTNEKLFF. The CDR3 region has the DNA TGTGCCAGCAGTCCACTTACAGGGTCAACTAATGAAAAACTGTTTTTT.

This clonotype was recorded many times. The V call is TRBV30, the J call TRBJ2-1, with D unresolved. CDR3 length: 11 residues. Between the trimmed V and J ends, which lost 1 base and 8 bases, there was a span of 6 bases. Looked up from germline, CDR1 is GTSNPN and CDR2 is SVGIG (reference sequence). Here the CDR3 DNA reads TGTGCCTGGAGTGGGGAACATGAGCAGTTCTTC. It encodes CAWSGEHEQFF.

This clonotype was counted many times. CDR3 sequence reads: CASSLGSRDPQHF. The CDR3 nucleotides are TGTGCCAGCAGCTTAGGGTCGAGGGATCCCCAGCATTTT. The V and J genes are TRBV7-9 and TRBJ1-5; D not certain. CDR3 length: 13 residues. Germline V gene sequence: CDR1 SEHNR, CDR2 FQNEAQ (reference sequence). Trimming shortened V by 1 base and J by 10 bases, and 11 bases separated the two germline ends.

The table lists this clonotype with many counts. The chain employs TRBV9 and TRBJ2-1; 11 nucleotides match TRBD2. Germline V gene sequence: CDR1 SGDLS, CDR2 YYNGEE. This CDR3 comprises 15 residues. V lost 4 bases to trimming and J lost 7 bases; unmatched junction nucleotides: 7. CDR3 residues: CASSFSGRAGNEQFF. In DNA form, the CDR3 reads TGTGCCAGCAGCTTTAGCGGGAGGGCCGGGAATGAGCAGTTCTTC.

The V gene is TRBV5-5, the J gene TRBJ2-7; 10 bases are shared with TRBD1. V dropped 2 bases and J dropped 3; count of bases not matched to a gene: 5. Per the germline V gene, CDR1 is SGHKS and CDR2 is YYEKEE (reference sequence). CDR3 length: 15 amino acids. The CDR3 loop is CASSFSGTGDYEQYF. CDR3 nucleotide sequence: TGTGCCAGCAGCTTCTCCGGGACAGGGGACTACGAGCAGTACTTC.

This clonotype was found a few times. The chain uses TRBV9 and TRBJ2-5; 7 nucleotides align to TRBD1. With V trimmed by 3 bases and J by 4 bases, 6 bases remained unmatched. The CDR3 extends over 14 amino acids. The germline V gene encodes CDR1 SGDLS and CDR2 YYNGEE. The CDR3 region has the DNA TGTGCCAGCAGCGCCGACAGGGACATAGAGACCCAGTACTTC. This encodes CASSADRDIETQYF.

This clonotype was found many times. J is TRBJ2-5 and V is TRBV6-2 or TRBV6-3; 9 bases map to TRBD1. J lost 5 bases, V lost 5 bases, and 6 bases had no gene match. Germline loops: CDR1 MNHEY, CDR2 SVGEGT. The CDR3 has 14 residues. As DNA, the CDR3 is TGTGCCAGCAGTCACAGGGGGCGCCGGGAGACCCAGTACTTC. Protein: CASSHRGRRETQYF.

This clonotype has ten or more counts. The chain is built from TRBV12-3 or TRBV12-4 and TRBJ2-7; TRBD2 matches 12 bases. The V and J ends lost 6 bases and 2 bases, in that order; junction bases with no gene match: 5. The CDR3 consists of 15 residues. Written as DNA, the CDR3 is TGTGCCAGCAGCGGACTAGCGGGACCCCCCTACGAGCAGTACTTC. This translates into CASSGLAGPPYEQYF.

This clonotype was counted between two and nine times. The genes are TRBV29-1 and TRBJ2-1; the D is unclear. This CDR3 contains 14 residues. Germline V gene sequence: CDR1 SQVTM, CDR2 ANQGSEA. The V end lost 3 bases, the J end lost 8 bases, and 17 bases lay between the germline ends. Here the CDR3 reads CSVEAWPGQDEQFF. CDR3 coding DNA: TGCAGCGTTGAGGCCTGGCCTGGCCAGGATGAGCAGTTCTTC.

This clonotype was counted only a few times. The V gene is TRBV29-1, the J gene TRBJ1-5; no firm D call. CDR1 SQVTM and CDR2 ANQGSEA come from the germline V gene. This CDR3 comprises 14 residues. The CDR3 here is CAAAMGASNQPQHF. CDR3 nucleotide sequence: TGCGCGGCTGCGATGGGTGCGAGCAATCAGCCCCAGCATTTT.

This clonotype came up many times. The V and J genes are TRBV7-2 and TRBJ2-7; 8 positions agree with TRBD2. CDR1 and CDR2 (germline): SGHTA, FQGNSA. The CDR3 loop spans 15 amino acids. The V gene end was trimmed by 0 bases and the J gene end by 4 bases; junction bases not matched to a gene: 5. This CDR3 is CASSLAGGRQYEQYF. CDR3 DNA: TGTGCCAGCAGCTTAGCCGGCGGGAGGCAATACGAGCAGTACTTC.

This clonotype was picked up many times. V is TRBV9 and J is TRBJ2-2; D is unresolved. This CDR3 has 13 amino acids. CDR1 and CDR2 (germline): SGDLS, YYNGEE. V shed 0 bases and J shed 7 bases, with 7 bases lying between them. In DNA, the CDR3 is TGTGCCAGCAGCGTAGGGCCTCTCGGGGAGCTGTTTTTT. Translated: CASSVGPLGELFF.

This clonotype was seen many times. This chain uses TRBV29-1 with TRBJ2-7; either TRBD1 or TRBD2 may supply D (5 bases each). The ends were cut back, 6 bases at V and 6 bases at J, with 24 bases in the middle. The germline V gene has CDR1 SQVTM and CDR2 ANQGSEA. This CDR3 spans 15 amino acids. CDR3 residues: CSVGIPRGLASEQYF. CDR3 DNA sequence: TGCAGCGTCGGCATCCCGAGGGGATTGGCCTCCGAGCAGTACTTC.